The 10 T cell receptor beta chains reported below all come from one sample, sequenced in a study of CD8+CD57+ T cells in acquired aplastic anemia (dated by TCRdb to 2016 to 2019). Expansion of CD8+CD57+ cells had been shown by flow cytometry in the patients chosen for sequencing. These reads were obtained on an Illumina HiSeq 2000. TCR beta VDJ combination and CDR3 sequence profiling used genomic DNA as the template. TCRdb ran its own pipeline on the public reads, namely fastp trimming at Q25 and MiXCR clone calling, and kept in-frame beta chains. Rows merge per CDR3 protein into single entries with the most common DNA and genes. For this sample the table gives about 160,000 distinct CDR3 sequences, of which around half were detected only once. About 2.9% of the sample is held by the ten biggest clonotypes. The specimen was sorted CD4+, CD8+, or CD8+CD57+ T cells (not recorded which) from PBMCs. These receptors were obtained from a human donor with aplastic anemia.

The count of this clonotype is one. The chain joins TRBV10-3 to TRBJ1-1; D may be TRBD1 (5 bases). The V and J ends lost 3 bases and 2 bases respectively, with 10 bases between them. The CDR3 totals 14 residues. Per germline, CDR1 ENHRY and CDR2 SYGVKD. The DNA of the CDR3 is TGTGCCATCAGTGACGACAGCGACAACACTGAAGCTTTCTTT. Its protein is CAISDDSDNTEAFF.

In the case of this clonotype: This may be a read error, as it is one base from a much larger clone. The chain joins TRBV12-3 or TRBV12-4 to TRBJ2-3; possible D gene TRBD2, 5 bases. Between the trimmed V and J ends, which lost 8 bases and 6 bases, there was a span of 21 bases. The CDR3 sequence is 15 residues long. CDR3: CASCELGLEADTQYF. CDR3 in DNA: TGTGCCAGCTGTGAACTAGGCCTAGAGGCGGATACGCAGTATTTT.

V and J are TRBV7-9 and TRBJ1-1; possibly TRBD1 for D (5 bases). The germline gives CDR1 SEHNR, CDR2 FQNEAQ (reference sequence). The CDR3 sequence is 9 residues long. This CDR3 is CAAGREAFF. CDR3 DNA sequence: TGTGCGGCGGGGCGAGAAGCTTTCTTT.

This clonotype was seen repeatedly, ten times or more. This chain links TRBV6-5 with TRBJ2-6; D is ambiguous. This CDR3 spans 14 amino acids. Trimming removed 6 bases at V and 5 bases at J, with 11 bases between. From germline, CDR1 is MNHEY and CDR2 SVGAGI. Here the CDR3 reads CASSEDVWANVLTF. DNA for the CDR3: TGTGCCAGCAGCGAGGATGTCTGGGCCAACGTCCTGACTTTC.

For this clonotype: This clone may be a read error of a much larger clone one base away. This chain links TRBV6-1 with TRBJ2-7, with TRBD1 matching 9 bases. Per the germline V gene, CDR1 is MNHNS and CDR2 is SASEGT. CDR3 length: 14 residues. After removal of 8 bases from V and 5 bases from J, the junction contained 10 bases not matched to a gene. The CDR3 sequence is CASLLPGQGHEQYF. CDR3 nucleotides: TGTGCCAGCCTACTCCCGGGACAGGGCCACGAGCAGTACTTC.

The chain couples TRBV7-9 to TRBJ1-3; D might be TRBD1 (6 bases). Germline V lookup: CDR1 SEHNR, CDR2 FQNEAQ (reference sequence). The CDR3 totals 15 residues. V was pared by 4 bases and J by 1 base, with 11 bases between. CDR3 in amino acids: CASSWTDPSGNTIYF. The CDR3 DNA follows: TGTGCCAGCAGCTGGACAGACCCTTCTGGAAACACCATATATTTT.

The genes are TRBV19 and TRBJ2-5; 8 bases map to TRBD1. J gave up 5 bases and V 7 bases, and 3 bases lay outside the gene matches. The germline V gene has CDR1 LNHDA and CDR2 SQIVND (reference sequence). The CDR3 sequence is 12 residues long. The chain's CDR3 is CASTDRGETQYF. The CDR3 coding sequence is TGTGCCAGTACCGACAGGGGTGAGACCCAGTACTTC.

The V and J genes are TRBV4-3 and TRBJ2-5; the match to TRBD2 covers 9 bases. With 4 bases clipped from V and 4 bases from J, the junction kept 7 bases outside the gene matches. The length of the CDR3 is 15 residues. Germline V gene lookup returns CDR1 LGHNA and CDR2 YSLEER. The CDR3 nucleotides are TGCGCCAGCAGCCCCGGAGGTAGCGGGGGAGAGACCCAGTACTTC. Encoded protein: CASSPGGSGGETQYF.

This clonotype showed up many times. The chain joins TRBV18 to TRBJ2-7, with D perhaps TRBD1 (5 bases). The CDR3 runs 12 residues. V dropped 1 base and J dropped 6 bases, with 7 bases sitting between them. Looked up from germline, CDR1 is KGHSH and CDR2 is LQKENI. CDR3 loop: CASSPQGIEQYF. In DNA form, the CDR3 reads TGTGCCAGCTCACCACAGGGGATCGAGCAGTACTTC.

For this clonotype: An end of the junction differs from the germline gene, which may be a read error. The rearrangement uses TRBV6-1 and TRBJ1-1, with D tentatively TRBD1 (6 bases). The CDR3 spans 14 residues. Germline loops: CDR1 MNHNS, CDR2 SASEGT. The CDR3: CASSQQGGNTEALF. In nucleotides, the CDR3 is TGTGCCAGCAGTCAACAGGGTGGGAACACTGAAGCTCTCTTT.